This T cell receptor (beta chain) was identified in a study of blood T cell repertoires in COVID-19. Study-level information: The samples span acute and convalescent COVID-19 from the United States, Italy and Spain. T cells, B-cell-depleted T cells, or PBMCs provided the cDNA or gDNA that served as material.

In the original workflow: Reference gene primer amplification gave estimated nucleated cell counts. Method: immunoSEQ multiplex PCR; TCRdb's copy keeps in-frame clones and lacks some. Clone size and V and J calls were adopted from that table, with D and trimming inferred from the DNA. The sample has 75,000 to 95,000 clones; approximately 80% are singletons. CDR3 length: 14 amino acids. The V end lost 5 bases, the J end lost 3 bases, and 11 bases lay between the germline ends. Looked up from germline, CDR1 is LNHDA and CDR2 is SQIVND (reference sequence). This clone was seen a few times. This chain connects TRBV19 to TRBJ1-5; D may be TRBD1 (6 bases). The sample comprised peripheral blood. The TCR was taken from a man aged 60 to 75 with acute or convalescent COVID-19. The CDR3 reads CASSPPGDNQPQHF. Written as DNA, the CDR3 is TGTGCCAGTAGTCCCCCAGGGGACAATCAGCCCCAGCATTTT.